This passage covers 23 T cell receptor beta chains from one sample sequenced in a study of Ad26.COV2.S vaccination and SARS-CoV-2 variants. Libraries were prepared by immunoSEQ multiplex PCR; TCRdb keeps only in-frame clonotypes and omits some of them. The sample has 380,000 or so clones, roughly 90% seen once; the top ten hold 5%. Specified treatment: around 19 received Ad26.COV2.S at low or high dose, single or two shots; about 5 received placebo; per-sample allocation not given. Day 63 following the first vaccine or placebo injection was when the samples were taken. Sequencing used peripheral blood, obtained in a trial of Ad26.COV2.S vaccine versus placebo. Receptors were obtained from a person aged 18-60 years who received the Ad26.COV2.S COVID-19 vaccine or a placebo.

The chain combines TRBV20-1 with TRBJ1-5, with 9 bases identical to TRBD1. The CDR3 extends over 15 amino acids. V lost 3 bases and J lost 7; bases outside the gene matches: 10. Germline V gene data show CDR1 as DFQATT and CDR2 as SNEGSKA (reference sequence). CDR3 protein: CSASILGQGGQPQHF. The DNA for the CDR3 is TGCAGTGCTAGTATTCTGGGACAGGGAGGACAGCCCCAGCATTTT.

CDR3 bases: TGTGCCAGCAGTCTAGACAGAACTGGCTACACCTTC. It yields the protein CASSLDRTGYTF. The J gene is TRBJ1-2, the V gene TRBV2, with D tentatively TRBD1 (5 bases). The CDR3 is made up of 12 amino acids. Germline V gene data show CDR1 as SNHLY and CDR2 as FYNNEI. Trimming pared 5 bases from V and 7 bases from J, leaving 11 bases between.

The chain couples TRBV6-6 to TRBJ1-3; possible D gene TRBD1, 6 bases. V was shortened by 11 bases and J by 0 bases, with 14 bases between the two germline ends. CDR3 length: 14 amino acids. CDR1 and CDR2 (germline): MNHNY, SVGAGI (reference sequence). CDR3 DNA: TGTGCCTGCCGATTAGGGGGCTCTGGAAACACCATATATTTT. Amino acid sequence: CACRLGGSGNTIYF.

V usage is TRBV7-2 and J usage is TRBJ2-5; D might be TRBD1 (6 bases). The CDR3 has 16 residues. CDR1 and CDR2 (germline): SGHTA, FQGNSA. V was pared by 5 bases and J by 0 bases, with 16 bases between. The CDR3 sequence is CASSPWAGAYQETQYF. In DNA, the CDR3 is TGTGCCAGCAGCCCCTGGGCAGGGGCCTACCAAGAGACCCAGTACTTC. Full variable domain (outside the CDR3, taken from reference TRBV7-2 and TRBJ2-5): GAGVSQSPSNKVTEKGKDVELRCDPISGHTALYWYRQSLGQGLEFLIYFQGNSAPDKSGLPSDRFSAERTGGSVSTLTIQRTQQEDSAVYLCASSPWAGAYQETQYFGPGTRLLVL.

The V and J genes are TRBV3-1 (or the pseudogene TRBV3-2) and TRBJ2-3; 7 bases agree with TRBD2. The ends lost 1 base at V and 7 bases at J; junction bases unmatched: 11. The CDR3 has 16 residues. Germline CDR1 LGHDT, CDR2 YNNKEL (reference sequence). The CDR3 loop reads CASSQVRLAGGNTQYF. The CDR3 DNA sequence: TGTGCCAGCAGCCAAGTGAGACTAGCCGGAGGGAATACGCAGTATTTT.

This chain uses TRBV7-8 with TRBJ1-5; D possibly corresponds to TRBD1 (5 bases). Trimming cost V 0 bases and J 7 bases, with 13 bases left between them. The CDR3 consists of 15 residues. The germline V gene encodes CDR1 SGHVS and CDR2 FQNEAQ. CDR3: CASSLALRGRQPQHF. The CDR3 DNA is TGTGCCAGCAGCTTAGCGCTGAGGGGAAGGCAGCCCCAGCATTTT.

The rearrangement uses TRBV5-1 and TRBJ2-7; no firm D call. The V gene's germline CDR1 is SGHRS and CDR2 YFSETQ. The V end was cut by 0 bases, the J end by 3 bases, with 13 bases between. CDR3 length: 15 amino acids. The CDR3: CASSLAAASHYEQYF. The CDR3 bases are TGCGCCAGCAGCTTGGCGGCAGCATCCCACTACGAGCAGTACTTC.

The chain is built from TRBV12-3 or TRBV12-4 and TRBJ1-2; D perhaps matches TRBD1 (6 bases). The CDR3 extends over 12 amino acids. Trimming removed 7 bases from V and 4 bases from J, with 10 bases in between. The CDR3 spells CASTVDSYGYTF. The CDR3 DNA is TGTGCCAGCACCGTGGACAGCTATGGCTACACCTTC.

This chain uses TRBV28 with TRBJ1-5; D may be TRBD1 (6 bases). The germline V and J ends were trimmed by 3 bases and 7 bases, with 16 bases remaining between them. There are 15 residues in the CDR3. Germline assignment: CDR1 MDHEN and CDR2 SYDVKM. The CDR3 bases are TGTGCCAGCAGTTTCGAACAGGGAGGAGAACAGCCCCAGCATTTT. It codes for CASSFEQGGEQPQHF.

The chain employs TRBV6-6 and TRBJ2-2; 10 bases are shared with TRBD1. Germline assignment: CDR1 MNHNY and CDR2 SVGAGI (reference sequence). V lost 4 bases, J lost 5 bases, and 4 bases stayed unmatched. The CDR3 consists of 15 residues. CDR3 sequence reads: CASSLTGGGTGELFF. The CDR3 DNA follows: TGTGCCAGCAGTTTGACAGGGGGCGGAACCGGGGAGCTGTTTTTT.

This rearrangement joins TRBV19 to TRBJ2-1, with 12 bases aligning to TRBD2. Losses at the gene ends were 4 bases for V and 7 bases for J; bases not matched to a gene: 2. The CDR3 is made up of 14 amino acids. CDR1 is LNHDA and CDR2 is SQIVND in the germline V gene (reference sequence). CDR3 sequence: CASSSLAGGNEQFF. The CDR3, as DNA: TGTGCCAGTAGTAGTCTAGCGGGAGGGAATGAGCAGTTCTTC.

This sequence joins TRBV11-3 and TRBJ1-5; 9 bases align to TRBD1. V lost 1 base to trimming and J lost 3 bases; unmatched junction nucleotides: 1. This CDR3 is built from 15 residues. Germline-derived CDR1 and CDR2 are SGHNT and YENEEA. Written as DNA, the CDR3 is TGTGCCAGCAGCTTAGGGACAGGGGACAATCAGCCCCAGCATTTT. This encodes CASSLGTGDNQPQHF.

This rearrangement joins TRBV19 to TRBJ1-1, with a weak D call TRBD1 (5 bases). Trimming removed 6 bases at V and 1 base at J, with 15 bases between. The CDR3 loop spans 15 amino acids. The germline CDR1 and CDR2 sequences are LNHDA and SQIVND (reference sequence). The CDR3 sequence: CASSWTMIRNTEAFF. CDR3 sequence (DNA): TGTGCCAGTAGCTGGACAATGATTCGGAACACTGAAGCTTTCTTT.

The V gene is TRBV28, the J gene TRBJ2-6; 7 nucleotides line up with TRBD1. The germline CDR1 and CDR2 sequences are MDHEN and SYDVKM. CDR3 length equals 15 residues. V was pared by 8 bases and J by 0 bases, with 4 bases of the junction left unmatched. The CDR3 DNA reads TGTGCCAGCGGACAGGCCAGCTCTGGGGCCAACGTCCTGACTTTC. Its translation is CASGQASSGANVLTF. Complete variable domain (other parts from reference TRBV28 and TRBJ2-6): DVKVTQSSRYLVKRTGEKVFLECVQDMDHENMFWYRQDPGLGLRLIYFSYDVKMKEKGDIPEGYSVSREKKERFSLILESASTNQTSMYLCASGQASSGANVLTFGAGSRLTVL.

This clone was observed a single time. The gene calls are TRBV5-1 and TRBJ2-7; D perhaps matches TRBD1 (5 bases). V was cut by 0 bases and J by 7 bases, with 14 bases left in between. The CDR3 has 14 residues. Germline V gives CDR1 SGHRS, CDR2 YFSETQ. The CDR3 reads CASSLEAGFREQYF. The CDR3 DNA follows: TGCGCCAGCAGCTTGGAGGCAGGGTTTCGGGAGCAGTACTTC.

V is TRBV4-1 and J is TRBJ2-7; 7 bases align to TRBD2. This CDR3 contains 16 residues. V shed 0 bases, J shed 3 bases, and the junction held 8 bases outside the gene matches. Germline V gene sequence: CDR1 MGHRA, CDR2 YSYEKL. CDR3 nucleotides: TGCGCCAGCAGCCAAGATTGGGAGGGATCCTACTACGAGCAGTACTTC. It codes for CASSQDWEGSYYEQYF.

This chain uses TRBV6-1 with TRBJ2-7; 12 bases are a match to TRBD1. V shed 5 bases and J 4 bases; nucleotides not matched to a gene: 6. The CDR3 is made up of 15 amino acids. Looked up from germline, CDR1 is MNHNS and CDR2 is SASEGT. Here the CDR3 reads CASSHGTGGRYEQYF. In DNA, the CDR3 is TGTGCCAGCAGTCACGGGACAGGGGGCAGGTACGAGCAGTACTTC.

The rearrangement links TRBV28 to TRBJ1-2; D ambiguous. The CDR3 is 12 residues long. The V end lost 6 bases, the J end lost 3 bases, and 8 bases lay between the germline ends. Germline lookup yields CDR1 MDHEN and CDR2 SYDVKM. The CDR3 DNA is TGTGCCAGCAGCCCCCCCGACTATGGCTACACCTTC. Translated: CASSPPDYGYTF.

The V gene is TRBV15, the J gene TRBJ2-2; D possibly matches TRBD1 or TRBD2 (5 bases each). The V end lost 6 bases, the J end lost 6 bases, and 11 bases lay between the germline ends. Looked up from germline, CDR1 is LNHNV and CDR2 is YYDKDF (reference sequence). This CDR3 spans 13 amino acids. CDR3 in amino acids: CATRFRGAGELFF. In nucleotides, the CDR3 is TGTGCCACCAGATTCCGAGGGGCCGGGGAGCTGTTTTTT.

In DNA form, the CDR3 reads TGTGCCAGCAGCCCCTTTTCGGGGGTCAAAGAGACCCAGTACTTC. It specifies CASSPFSGVKETQYF. The genes are TRBV3-1 (or the pseudogene TRBV3-2) and TRBJ2-5; D might be TRBD2 (6 bases). The V end was cut by 4 bases, the J end by 3 bases, with 15 bases between. CDR3 length equals 15 residues. Germline V gene data show CDR1 as LGHDT and CDR2 as YNNKEL (reference sequence).

The chain couples TRBV5-6 to TRBJ1-2, with 9 nucleotides matching TRBD1. Germline trimming cut 0 bases from V and 4 bases from J; bases unmatched to any gene: 4. Germline CDR1 reads SGHDT; CDR2 reads YYEEEE. The CDR3 is 15 amino acids. The CDR3 reads CASSLAGQGTYGYTF. CDR3 nucleotide sequence: TGTGCCAGCAGCTTGGCGGGACAGGGCACCTATGGCTACACCTTC.

The rearrangement uses TRBV19 and TRBJ2-5; unclear D gene. The ends were cut back, 5 bases at V and 0 bases at J, with 7 bases in the middle. Germline loops: CDR1 LNHDA, CDR2 SQIVND (reference sequence). CDR3 length: 13 residues. CDR3 loop: CASSPRNQETQYF. The CDR3 DNA sequence: TGTGCCAGTAGTCCTAGGAACCAAGAGACCCAGTACTTC. The variable domain in full, completed from reference TRBV19 and TRBJ2-5, reads DGGITQSPKYLFRKEGQNVTLSCEQNLNHDAMYWYRQDPGQGLRLIYYSQIVNDFQKGDIAEGYSVSREKKESFPLTVTSAQKNPTAFYLCASSPRNQETQYFGPGTRLLVL.

The V gene is TRBV10-2, the J gene TRBJ2-1; the D gene is possibly TRBD2 (6 bases). The CDR3 contains 17 residues. Between the trimmed V and J ends, which lost 7 bases and 0 bases, there was a span of 19 bases. The germline CDR1 and CDR2 sequences are WSHSY and SAAADI. The CDR3 loop is CASTGMRGSLSYNEQFF. CDR3 coding DNA: TGCGCCAGCACTGGGATGCGGGGATCTCTCTCCTACAATGAGCAGTTCTTC.